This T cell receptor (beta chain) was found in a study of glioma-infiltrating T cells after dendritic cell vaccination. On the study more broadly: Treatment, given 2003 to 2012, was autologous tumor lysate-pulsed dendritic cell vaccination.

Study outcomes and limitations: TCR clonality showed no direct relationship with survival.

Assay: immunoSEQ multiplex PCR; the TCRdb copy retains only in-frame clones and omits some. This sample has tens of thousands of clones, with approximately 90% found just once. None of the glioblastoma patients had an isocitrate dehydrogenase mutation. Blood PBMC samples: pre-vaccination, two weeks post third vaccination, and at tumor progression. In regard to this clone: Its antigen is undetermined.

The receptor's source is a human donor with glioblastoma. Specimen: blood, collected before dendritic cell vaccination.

The CDR3 sequence: CATSRGGLGGEQFF. The CDR3 DNA reads TGTGCCACCAGCAGAGGAGGACTAGGTGGTGAGCAGTTCTTC. V and J are TRBV15 and TRBJ2-1; 7 bases line up with TRBD2. The CDR3 spans 14 residues. Germline-derived CDR1 and CDR2 are LNHNV and YYDKDF (reference sequence). J was trimmed by 9 bases and V by 1 base; bases with no gene match: 6.